Presented here are 13 T cell receptor beta chains from one specimen sequenced in a study of T cell repertoires in cytomegalovirus infection. TCRdb analysed the reads with MiXCR anew, one entry per CDR3 protein. Counted here are 310,000 or so distinct CDR3 sequences, around a sixth occurring once; the ten biggest clones make up about 11%. The sample consisted of PBMCs. The origin of the receptors is a human donor in good health (CMV status not recorded). Some clones in this sample may be carry-over from other donors' samples.

This clonotype was counted at least ten times. The V and J genes are TRBV6-2 or TRBV6-3 and TRBJ1-1; D is perhaps TRBD1 (6 bases). Per the germline V gene, CDR1 is MNHEY and CDR2 is SVGEGT. The CDR3 contains 13 residues. V was cut by 5 bases and J by 4 bases, with 11 bases left in between. The chain's CDR3 is CASSDNRATEAFF. The CDR3 DNA reads TGTGCCAGCAGTGACAACAGGGCCACTGAAGCTTTCTTT.

V gene TRBV7-9 combines with J gene TRBJ1-6; 7 bases match TRBD1. The junction had 15 bases not matched to a gene; V was cut back by 5 bases and J by 2 bases. Germline V gene data show CDR1 as SEHNR and CDR2 as FQNEAQ (reference sequence). The CDR3 runs 19 residues. CDR3 DNA: TGTGCCAGCAGCCGCACCGGGACAGCGGGCGTCACCTATAATTCACCCCTCCACTTT. This gives the protein CASSRTGTAGVTYNSPLHF.

This clonotype was picked up a small number of times. The CDR3 protein is CASSPLPLDRGITGANVLTF. The CDR3 DNA reads TGTGCCAGCTCACCACTTCCCCTGGACAGGGGCATAACTGGGGCCAACGTCCTGACTTTC. V is TRBV18 and J is TRBJ2-6, with TRBD1 identical over 9 bases. The germline gives CDR1 KGHSH, CDR2 LQKENI. There are 20 residues in the CDR3. The junction had 12 bases not matched to a gene; V was cut back by 1 base and J by 2 bases.

This clonotype occurred many times. The chain carries TRBV28 and TRBJ2-5; D gene unclear. The length of the CDR3 is 16 residues. The germline CDR1 and CDR2 sequences are MDHEN and SYDVKM. Trimming cost V 5 bases and J 0 bases, with 16 bases left between them. As DNA, the CDR3 is TGTGCCAGCAGTACCTTCGGACGATGGTACCAAGAGACCCAGTACTTC. Protein: CASSTFGRWYQETQYF.

The chain recombines TRBV20-1 with TRBJ2-7; 9 bases agree with TRBD2. J lost 0 bases, V lost 5 bases, and 11 bases had no gene match. The CDR3 runs to 16 residues. Germline CDR1 reads DFQATT; CDR2 reads SNEGSKA (reference sequence). CDR3 sequence: CSAQPAGGRASYEQYF. CDR3 nucleotides: TGCAGTGCTCAACCAGCGGGGGGTAGGGCCTCCTACGAGCAGTACTTC.

The genes are TRBV27 and TRBJ2-1; D gene uncertain. The CDR3 is made up of 16 amino acids. Germline loops: CDR1 MNHEY, CDR2 SMNVEV (reference sequence). V lost 5 bases to trimming and J lost 4 bases, with 18 bases between them. CDR3 residues: CASSQSPRDTYNEQFF. The CDR3 nucleotides read TGTGCCAGCAGTCAATCCCCCCGAGACACTTACAATGAGCAGTTCTTC.

A few counts support this clonotype. DNA for the CDR3: TGTGCCAGCAGCTCAGCCGGGACGGGGAACACTGAAGCTTTCTTT. It codes for CASSSAGTGNTEAFF. The chain recombines TRBV5-4 with TRBJ1-1; tentatively, D is TRBD1 (5 bases). Trimming left V 3 bases short and J 1 base short, with 13 bases between. CDR1 and CDR2 from the germline V gene are SGHNT and YYREEE (reference sequence). The CDR3 is 15 residues long.

This clonotype was counted at least ten times. This rearrangement joins TRBV7-2 to TRBJ1-1; 7 bases match TRBD1. CDR1 is SGHTA, CDR2 FQGNSA, per germline. Trimming took 4 bases from V and 4 from J; bases not matched to a gene: 3. The CDR3 extends over 13 amino acids. This CDR3 reads CASSSDRATEAFF. The CDR3 DNA reads as TGTGCCAGCAGCTCTGACAGGGCCACTGAAGCTTTCTTT. The whole variable domain, filled in from reference TRBV7-2 and TRBJ1-1, reads GAGVSQSPSNKVTEKGKDVELRCDPISGHTALYWYRQSLGQGLEFLIYFQGNSAPDKSGLPSDRFSAERTGGSVSTLTIQRTQQEDSAVYLCASSSDRATEAFFGQGTRLTVV.

Many counts were recorded for this clonotype. This sequence joins TRBV5-8 and TRBJ2-1; TRBD1 might be the D (6 bases). The CDR3 is 16 residues long. The V end was cut by 4 bases, the J end by 3 bases, with 17 bases between. Germline V gene data show CDR1 as SGHTS and CDR2 as YDEGEE. This CDR3 is CASSLGDNDLYNEQFF. DNA of the CDR3: TGTGCCAGCAGCCTAGGGGACAACGACCTCTACAATGAGCAGTTCTTC.

The rearrangement links TRBV27 to TRBJ1-3; 8 bases align to TRBD1. This CDR3 has 16 amino acids. The V gene's germline CDR1 is MNHEY and CDR2 SMNVEV (reference sequence). V lost 0 bases, J lost 2 bases, and 3 bases stayed unmatched. The CDR3 sequence is CASSLSGRGPGNTIYF. CDR3 sequence (DNA): TGTGCCAGCAGTTTATCGGGCAGGGGGCCTGGAAACACCATATATTTT.

The chain carries TRBV12-3 or TRBV12-4 and TRBJ1-5; D ambiguous. CDR3 size: 14 residues. V dropped 0 bases and J dropped 3 bases, with 6 bases sitting between them. The CDR3 coding sequence is TGTGCCAGCAGTTTAGCAGGGCCCAATCAGCCCCAGCATTTT. This translates into CASSLAGPNQPQHF.

V and J are TRBV19 and TRBJ1-2; TRBD1 is a possible D gene (6 bases). Trimming removed 10 bases from V and 8 bases from J, with 29 bases in between. Germline V gene lookup returns CDR1 LNHDA and CDR2 SQIVND (reference sequence). This CDR3 comprises 16 residues. This CDR3 is CATTILLTAGAGGYTF. CDR3 bases: TGTGCCACAACGATCCTCCTCACCGCAGGGGCGGGCGGCTACACCTTC.

This clonotype has a count of ten or more. The chain joins TRBV10-3 to TRBJ2-7; D may be TRBD2 (7 bases). The length of the CDR3 is 12 residues. V was trimmed by 6 bases and J by 5 bases, leaving 11 bases between them. Germline CDR1 reads ENHRY; CDR2 reads SYGVKD. The CDR3 reads CAIRGGGNEQYF. CDR3 coding DNA: TGTGCCATCAGAGGGGGGGGGAACGAGCAGTACTTC.